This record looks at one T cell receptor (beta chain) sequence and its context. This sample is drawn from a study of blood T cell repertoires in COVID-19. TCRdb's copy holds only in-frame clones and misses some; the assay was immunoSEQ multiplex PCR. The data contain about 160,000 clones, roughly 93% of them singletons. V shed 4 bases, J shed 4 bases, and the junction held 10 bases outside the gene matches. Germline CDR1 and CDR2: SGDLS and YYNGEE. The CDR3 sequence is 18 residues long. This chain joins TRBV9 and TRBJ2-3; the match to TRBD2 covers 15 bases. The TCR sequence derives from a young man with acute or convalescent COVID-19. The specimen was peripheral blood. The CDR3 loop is CASSTQRTSGRGADTQYF. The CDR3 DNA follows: TGTGCCAGCAGCACCCAAAGGACTAGCGGGAGGGGAGCAGATACGCAGTATTTT.